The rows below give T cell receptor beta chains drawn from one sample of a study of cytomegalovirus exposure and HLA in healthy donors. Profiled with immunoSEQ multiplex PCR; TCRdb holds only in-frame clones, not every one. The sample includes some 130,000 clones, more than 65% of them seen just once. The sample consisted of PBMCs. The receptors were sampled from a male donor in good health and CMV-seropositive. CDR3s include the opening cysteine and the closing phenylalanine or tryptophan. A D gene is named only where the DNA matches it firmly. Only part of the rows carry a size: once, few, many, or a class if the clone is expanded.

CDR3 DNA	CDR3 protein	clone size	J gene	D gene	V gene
TGTGCCAGCAGTGAAACGGGGGAACGAGAGACCCAGTACTTC	CASSETGERETQYF	NA	TRBJ2-5	NA	TRBV6-4
TGCAGCGTCGGGACTAGCCCGGACAGAGGTGAGCAGTTCTTC	CSVGTSPDRGEQFF	NA	TRBJ2-1	TRBD2	TRBV29-1
TGTGCCAGCAGTGCCGGGGGAAGCTCCTACAATGAGCAGTTCTTC	CASSAGGSSYNEQFF	NA	TRBJ2-1	NA	TRBV6-1
TGTGCCACCAGCAGATCCGGACTAGCTTTGTACTACGAGCAGTACTTC	CATSRSGLALYYEQYF	NA	TRBJ2-7	TRBD2	TRBV15
TGTGCCAGCTCGGACCGGGACAGGGGGATGTACGAGCAGTACTTC	CASSDRDRGMYEQYF	NA	TRBJ2-7	TRBD1	TRBV18
TGTGCCAGCAGCTTAGCCCCGGGACAGGGCAGCTGGGGCTCCACCTTC	CASSLAPGQGSWGSTF	NA	TRBJ1-2	TRBD1	TRBV7-2
TGTGCCAGCAGTTTTACAGGAACAGATACGCAGTATTTT	CASSFTGTDTQYF	NA	TRBJ2-3	NA	TRBV6-5
TGTGCCAGCAGCTTAGCGGCGGGGGGACTAGCGAACTACGAGCAGTACTTC	CASSLAAGGLANYEQYF	NA	TRBJ2-7	TRBD2	TRBV7-6
TGTGCCAGCAGCATAGGGGGCCGGCGGTCACCCCTCCACTTT	CASSIGGRRSPLHF	once	TRBJ1-6	TRBD1	TRBV7-2
TGCGCCAGCAGCCAAGGTGCATTCCGGGAGGGCGGACAGCCCCAGCATTTT	CASSQGAFREGGQPQHF	NA	TRBJ1-5	NA	TRBV4-1
TGTGCCAGCAGCACGCAGGGGCCGCGCCACTTT	CASSTQGPRHF	NA	TRBJ1-6	NA	TRBV2
TGTGCCAGCAACCGACAGGGTGCAGATACGCAGTATTTT	CASNRQGADTQYF	NA	TRBJ2-3	TRBD1	TRBV6-1
TGTGCCAGCTCACCACCTGGGGAGGGTGAGCAGTTCTTC	CASSPPGEGEQFF	NA	TRBJ2-1	TRBD2	TRBV18
TGTGCCAGCCGTTGGGGGGGGGCCGGCGAGCAGTACTTC	CASRWGGAGEQYF	once	TRBJ2-7	NA	TRBV28
TGTGCCAGCAGCCCTCAGACAGGGCGCACCGGGGAGCTGTTTTTT	CASSPQTGRTGELFF	NA	TRBJ2-2	TRBD1	TRBV7-3
TGCGCCAGCAGCGGCAGGACTAGCGGGGGTTCCTACGAGCAGTACTTC	CASSGRTSGGSYEQYF	NA	TRBJ2-7	TRBD2	TRBV5-1
TGTGCCAGCAGCACCCAAACAGGGGCCGACACCGGGGAGCTGTTTTTT	CASSTQTGADTGELFF	few	TRBJ2-2	TRBD1	TRBV5-8
TGTGCCATCCCTTGGGGCCTCCCCGGGAGTGGCTACACCTTC	CAIPWGLPGSGYTF	NA	TRBJ1-2	NA	TRBV6-5
TGTGCCAGCAGGAGGACTAGCGAACACCGGGAGCTGTTTTTT	CASRRTSEHRELFF	few	TRBJ2-2	TRBD2	TRBV7-9
TGTGCCAGCAGTGTGGAACAGGCGGCCGGGGAGCTGTTTTTT	CASSVEQAAGELFF	few	TRBJ2-2	NA	TRBV6-5
TGCAGCGTTGAGGGGCGTGCAGATACGCAGTATTTT	CSVEGRADTQYF	NA	TRBJ2-3	NA	TRBV29-1
TGTGCCAGCAGTTTACAGGGGCGCGACGAGCAGTACTTC	CASSLQGRDEQYF	NA	TRBJ2-7	NA	TRBV28
TGTGCCAGCTCACCGGCGGGGGGGGGCGAAGAAGCTTTCTTT	CASSPAGGGEEAFF	NA	TRBJ1-1	NA	TRBV18
TGTGCCACCAGCAGAGTTCCGGGACAAAGTCCGGATGGCTACATCTTC	CATSRVPGQSPDGYIF	NA	TRBJ1-2	NA	TRBV15
TGTGCCAGCAGCTTAATGGGACAGGGGTTGAGCTACACCTTC	CASSLMGQGLSYTF	NA	TRBJ1-2	TRBD1	TRBV7-2
TGTGCCAGCAGCATACCGACTAGCGGGTGGGACCAAGAGACCCAGTACTTC	CASSIPTSGWDQETQYF	NA	TRBJ2-5	TRBD2	TRBV5-4
TGTGCCAGCAGTTTATTCGGACAGGGAAACAGGGATGAGCAGTTCTTC	CASSLFGQGNRDEQFF	NA	TRBJ2-1	TRBD1	TRBV27
TGTGCCAGCAGCTTATTTGAGGCCAACGGCCTGACTTTC	CASSLFEANGLTF	few	TRBJ2-6	NA	TRBV5-8
TGTGCCTTTGGGGGGTACACTGAAGCTTTCTTT	CAFGGYTEAFF	NA	TRBJ1-1	NA	TRBV6-1
TGTGCCAGCAGCCGAACAGATACTGGGGCCAACGGCCTGACTTTC	CASSRTDTGANGLTF	NA	TRBJ2-6	NA	TRBV11-2
TGCGCCAGCAGCCAAGACGGGGGGGGGACCGGGGAGCTGTTTTTT	CASSQDGGGTGELFF	NA	TRBJ2-2	TRBD2	TRBV4-1